Listed here are 25 T cell receptor beta chains from one sample, sequenced in a study of graft-versus-host responses after intestinal transplantation. Antigens for these TCRs are unknown. TCRdb's copy holds only in-frame clones and misses some; the assay was immunoSEQ multiplex PCR. The sample includes fewer than 85,000 clones, 85% to 95% of them seen just once. The sequencing here drew on unstimulated CD8+ T cells sorted from spleen or lymph node cells, taken before intestinal transplant. All receptors come from a human donor who received an intestinal transplant.

The rearrangement links TRBV6-5 to TRBJ2-1; 10 bases fit TRBD2. This CDR3 spans 15 amino acids. The ends lost 6 bases at V and 5 bases at J; junction bases unmatched: 7. CDR1 and CDR2 from the germline V gene are MNHEY and SVGAGI. CDR3 region: CASSPSGRGNNEQFF. CDR3 DNA sequence: TGTGCCAGCAGCCCCAGCGGGAGGGGGAACAATGAGCAGTTCTTC.

The chain recombines TRBV27 with TRBJ2-7; maybe TRBD2 (6 bases). Germline V gene data show CDR1 as MNHEY and CDR2 as SMNVEV (reference sequence). The CDR3 extends over 13 amino acids. V lost 5 bases and J lost 2, with 10 bases in between. In nucleotides, the CDR3 is TGTGCCAGCAGTAGGGACTCCACCTACGAGCAGTACTTC. It codes for CASSRDSTYEQYF.

This chain uses TRBV12-5 with TRBJ2-7, with 8 bases that match TRBD2. J was trimmed by 5 bases and V by 4 bases; bases with no gene match: 13. CDR1 and CDR2 (germline): LGHNT, FRNRAP. The CDR3 is made up of 16 amino acids. CDR3 in DNA: TGTGCTAGTGGTTCACCTCTAGAGCGGGAGACCCACGAGCAGTACTTC. Amino acid sequence: CASGSPLERETHEQYF. The entire variable domain, with the rest obtained from reference TRBV12-5 and TRBJ2-7, is as follows: DARVTQTPRHKVTEMGQEVTMRCQPILGHNTVFWYRQTMMQGLELLAYFRNRAPLDDSGMPKDRFSAEMPDATLATLKIQPSEPRDSAVYFCASGSPLERETHEQYFGPGTRLTVT.

The V gene is TRBV27, the J gene TRBJ2-3; 14 bases agree with TRBD2. The V segment lost 6 bases and the J segment 0 bases; nucleotides outside the gene matches: 5. The CDR3 has 17 residues. CDR1 is MNHEY, CDR2 SMNVEV, per germline (reference sequence). CDR3 nucleotide sequence: TGTGCCAGCAGCTCGGGACTAGCGGGAGTTAGCACAGATACGCAGTATTTT. As protein: CASSSGLAGVSTDTQYF.

This clone was picked up one time. The chain uses TRBV2 and TRBJ1-5; 10 nucleotides line up with TRBD1. The CDR3 extends over 15 amino acids. J gave up 4 bases and V 8 bases, and 8 bases lay outside the gene matches. Germline CDR1 reads SNHLY; CDR2 reads FYNNEI. The CDR3 DNA reads TGTGCCAGCGCCACCGGGACAGGGGTTAATCAGCCCCAGCATTTT. It codes for CASATGTGVNQPQHF.

Remarks on this clone: In the same sample, other DNA sequences code for this CDR3. The chain joins TRBV27 to TRBJ1-2, with TRBD1 as a possible D gene (6 bases). This CDR3 is built from 13 residues. Trimming removed 10 bases at V and 1 base at J, with 13 bases between. Germline lookup yields CDR1 MNHEY and CDR2 SMNVEV (reference sequence). CDR3 residues: CATLDSFNYGYTF. The CDR3 nucleotides read TGTGCCACCTTGGACAGCTTTAACTATGGCTACACCTTC.

V and J are TRBV9 and TRBJ1-1; unclear D gene. The CDR3 spans 12 residues. V was pared by 0 bases and J by 8 bases, with 8 bases between. The V gene's germline CDR1 is SGDLS and CDR2 YYNGEE. Here the CDR3 reads CASSVGAGEAFF. The CDR3 coding sequence is TGTGCCAGCAGCGTAGGGGCAGGCGAAGCTTTCTTT. The complete variable domain, with remaining parts taken from reference TRBV9 and TRBJ1-1, reads DSGVTQTPKHLITATGQRVTLRCSPRSGDLSVYWYQQSLDQGLQFLIQYYNGEERAKGNILERFSAQQFPDLHSELNLSSLELGDSALYFCASSVGAGEAFFGQGTRLTVV.

The chain has TRBV5-1 and TRBJ2-2; D tentatively fits TRBD1 or TRBD2 (5 bases each). Trimming removed 3 bases from V and 0 bases from J, with 21 bases in between. Per germline, CDR1 SGHRS and CDR2 YFSETQ. The CDR3 totals 19 residues. The DNA of the CDR3 is TGCGCCAGCAGCTGGGGCTATATGGGGGAAAGTTCGAACACCGGGGAGCTGTTTTTT. Protein sequence: CASSWGYMGESSNTGELFF.

The J gene is TRBJ2-7, the V gene TRBV27; 8 nucleotides match TRBD2. The V and J ends lost 3 bases and 1 base, in that order; junction bases with no gene match: 5. Germline CDR1 MNHEY, CDR2 SMNVEV (reference sequence). The CDR3 runs 15 residues. CDR3 region: CASSFGTRGSYEQYF. The CDR3, as DNA: TGTGCCAGCAGTTTTGGGACTAGAGGTTCCTACGAGCAGTACTTC.

This rearrangement joins TRBV30 to TRBJ2-7; 9 bases are a match to TRBD2. Trimming removed 0 bases from V and 5 bases from J; junction bases left unmatched: 8. Germline CDR1 GTSNPN, CDR2 SVGIG (reference sequence). The CDR3 length is 15 residues. CDR3 residues: CAWSVSAGGLHEQYF. Written as DNA, the CDR3 is TGTGCCTGGAGTGTATCAGCGGGAGGACTCCACGAGCAGTACTTC.

The chain is built from TRBV29-1 and TRBJ2-7; D is unclear. The germline gives CDR1 SQVTM, CDR2 ANQGSEA. This CDR3 contains 13 residues. V was shortened by 2 bases and J by 3 bases, with 11 bases between the two germline ends. This CDR3 is CSVETVSNYEQYF. The CDR3 DNA follows: TGCAGCGTTGAAACAGTCTCCAACTACGAGCAGTACTTC.

The chain recombines TRBV7-9 with TRBJ1-1; 9 bases align to TRBD1. The junction had 5 bases not matched to a gene; V was cut back by 5 bases and J by 10 bases. The V gene's germline CDR1 is SEHNR and CDR2 FQNEAQ (reference sequence). The CDR3 is 12 amino acids. CDR3 protein: CASSPGQGGAFF. CDR3 DNA sequence: TGTGCCAGCAGCCCGGGACAGGGAGGAGCTTTCTTT.

The gene calls are TRBV15 and TRBJ2-7; either TRBD1 or TRBD2 may supply D (5 bases each). Trimming took off 0 bases at V and 6 bases at J, with 12 bases between the two ends. Germline CDR1 reads LNHNV; CDR2 reads YYDKDF (reference sequence). This CDR3 is built from 14 residues. The CDR3 here is CATSREGTLGEQYF. The CDR3 bases are TGTGCCACCAGCAGAGAAGGGACCTTGGGCGAGCAGTACTTC.

This clone was seen once. J is TRBJ1-2 and V is TRBV15; D remains ambiguous. This CDR3 region has 16 residues. V lost 1 base and J lost 3, with 15 bases in between. Germline assignment: CDR1 LNHNV and CDR2 YYDKDF (reference sequence). The chain's CDR3 is CATSRGGDGFDYGYTF. The CDR3 DNA reads TGTGCCACCAGCAGAGGCGGCGACGGCTTTGACTATGGCTACACCTTC.

As DNA, the CDR3 is TGCGCCAGCAGCCAACTAGGGGGACTGCATGAGCAGTTCTTC. Translating it yields CASSQLGGLHEQFF. This chain connects TRBV4-1 to TRBJ2-1; D may be TRBD1 or TRBD2 (6 bases each). The germline V gene has CDR1 MGHRA and CDR2 YSYEKL. V lost 2 bases, J lost 8 bases, and 13 bases lay in between. CDR3 length: 14 amino acids.

The genes are TRBV27 and TRBJ1-2, with 7 bases matching TRBD1. Germline-derived CDR1 and CDR2 are MNHEY and SMNVEV (reference sequence). V was pared by 5 bases and J by 2 bases, with 5 bases of the junction left unmatched. CDR3 length: 14 residues. The CDR3 loop reads CASSRQGPNYGYTF. CDR3 in DNA: TGTGCCAGCAGTAGACAGGGACCAAACTATGGCTACACCTTC.

This clone was observed a single time. This sequence joins TRBV10-3 and TRBJ2-6, with 8 bases that match TRBD1. After removal of 4 bases from V and 0 bases from J, the junction contained 8 bases not matched to a gene. The CDR3 length is 18 residues. CDR1 ENHRY and CDR2 SYGVKD come from the germline V gene. CDR3 sequence (DNA): TGTGCCATCAGTGGGACCGGGACAGGTAACTCTGGGGCCAACGTCCTGACTTTC. Protein sequence: CAISGTGTGNSGANVLTF.

The chain couples TRBV19 to TRBJ1-2; D ambiguous. Trimming shortened V by 3 bases and J by 8 bases, and 16 bases separated the two germline ends. CDR1 and CDR2 from the germline V gene are LNHDA and SQIVND (reference sequence). This CDR3 spans 14 amino acids. The CDR3 DNA is TGTGCCAGTAGTATTCATTCCCCCGATCGGGGCTACACCTTC. Its translation is CASSIHSPDRGYTF.

A few counts support this clone. This rearrangement joins TRBV13 to TRBJ1-2; D perhaps matches TRBD1 (6 bases). Trimming took off 0 bases at V and 8 bases at J, with 16 bases between the two ends. Germline V lookup: CDR1 PRHDT, CDR2 FYEKMQ (reference sequence). CDR3 size: 15 residues. The CDR3 here is CASSLGDSDKWGYTF. The CDR3 coding sequence is TGTGCCAGCAGCTTAGGGGACAGTGATAAGTGGGGCTACACCTTC.

V gene TRBV28 combines with J gene TRBJ2-7, with D perhaps matching TRBD1 (6 bases). Trimming stripped 2 bases from V and 3 bases from J, with 11 bases between. This CDR3 comprises 14 residues. Germline CDR1 reads MDHEN; CDR2 reads SYDVKM. The CDR3 reads CASSLRDTYYEQYF. CDR3 in DNA: TGTGCCAGCAGTTTAAGGGACACTTACTACGAGCAGTACTTC.

V is TRBV27 and J is TRBJ1-5; TRBD1 is a possible D gene (5 bases). Germline CDR1 is MNHEY and CDR2 is SMNVEV (reference sequence). V lost 3 bases and J lost 6, with 12 bases in between. This CDR3 is 14 amino acids long. CDR3 in DNA: TGTGCCAGCAGTTTTCGGGGGTCAGCTCAGCCCCAGCATTTT. Residues: CASSFRGSAQPQHF.

This sequence joins TRBV27 and TRBJ2-1; TRBD1 is a possible D gene (5 bases). Trimming cost V 7 bases and J 5 bases, with 15 bases left between them. From germline, CDR1 is MNHEY and CDR2 SMNVEV (reference sequence). This CDR3 contains 14 residues. CDR3 protein: CASNKIDSNNEQFF. The CDR3 DNA reads as TGTGCCAGCAACAAAATTGACAGTAACAATGAGCAGTTCTTC.

This clone was recorded once. This sequence joins TRBV27 and TRBJ1-2; 7 nucleotides match TRBD1. The CDR3 has 13 residues. V lost 5 bases, J lost 4 bases, and 4 bases stayed unmatched. Germline V gene sequence: CDR1 MNHEY, CDR2 SMNVEV (reference sequence). CDR3 loop: CASSEGQLYGYTF. In DNA form, the CDR3 reads TGTGCCAGCAGTGAGGGACAGCTCTATGGCTACACCTTC.

The gene calls are TRBV13 and TRBJ1-1; D remains unclear. CDR3 length equals 13 residues. The V gene's germline CDR1 is PRHDT and CDR2 FYEKMQ (reference sequence). The V end was cut by 0 bases, the J end by 4 bases, with 6 bases between. The CDR3 here is CASSLGWTTEAFF. CDR3 coding DNA: TGTGCCAGCAGCTTAGGGTGGACCACTGAAGCTTTCTTT.

The V and J genes are TRBV19 and TRBJ2-7, with TRBD1 identical over 9 bases. This CDR3 has 15 residues. Looked up from germline, CDR1 is LNHDA and CDR2 is SQIVND (reference sequence). Trimming took 3 bases from V and 3 from J; bases not matched to a gene: 6. CDR3 residues: CASSMGQGLDYEQYF. The CDR3 DNA reads as TGTGCCAGTAGTATGGGACAGGGCCTTGACTACGAGCAGTACTTC.